This is a list of T cell receptor beta chains from one sample in a study of blood T cell repertoires in COVID-19. Profiling relied on immunoSEQ multiplex PCR, and the TCRdb table lists in-frame clones only, not all of them. Of 65,000 to 90,000 clones listed, 83% are singletons. Specimen: peripheral blood. The receptors originated from a woman over 75 with acute or convalescent COVID-19. Both conserved end residues are part of each CDR3. The D gene is left open where the match is weak. Not all rows give a size; the values are once, few, many and, for expanded clones, a class.

abundance: NA
v_gene: TRBV15
d_gene: NA
j_gene: TRBJ2-6
CDR3aa: CATSRDEAGANVLTF
CDR3nt: TGTGCCACCAGCAGAGACGAAGCCGGGGCCAACGTCCTGACTTTC

abundance: NA
v_gene: TRBV7-2
d_gene: TRBD1
j_gene: TRBJ2-7
CDR3aa: CASSLDRGQGEQYF
CDR3nt: TGTGCCAGCAGCTTGGACAGGGGGCAAGGCGAGCAGTACTTC

abundance: few
v_gene: TRBV5-1
d_gene: NA
j_gene: TRBJ2-2
CDR3aa: CASSYSGGNTGELFF
CDR3nt: TGCGCCAGCAGTTACAGTGGAGGAAACACCGGGGAGCTGTTTTTT

abundance: NA
v_gene: TRBV28
d_gene: NA
j_gene: TRBJ2-5
CDR3aa: CASSLGGQETQYF
CDR3nt: TGTGCCAGCAGCTTGGGGGGTCAAGAGACCCAGTACTTC

abundance: NA
v_gene: TRBV7-2
d_gene: NA
j_gene: TRBJ2-5
CDR3aa: CASSLNGMAETQYF
CDR3nt: TGTGCCAGCAGCTTAAACGGGATGGCAGAGACCCAGTACTTC

abundance: NA
v_gene: TRBV5-4
d_gene: TRBD2
j_gene: TRBJ2-3
CDR3aa: CASSFGWTSGTDTQYF
CDR3nt: TGTGCCAGCAGCTTTGGATGGACTAGCGGGACAGATACGCAGTATTTT

abundance: once
v_gene: TRBV7-8
d_gene: TRBD1
j_gene: TRBJ1-5
CDR3aa: CASSFRDSSNQPQHF
CDR3nt: TGTGCCAGCAGCTTTAGGGACAGTAGCAATCAGCCCCAGCATTTT

abundance: NA
v_gene: TRBV11-2
d_gene: TRBD1
j_gene: TRBJ2-5
CDR3aa: CASSFTGQAAETQYF
CDR3nt: TGTGCCAGCAGCTTCACCGGACAGGCTGCGGAGACCCAGTACTTC

abundance: NA
v_gene: TRBV10-2
d_gene: NA
j_gene: TRBJ2-3
CDR3aa: CASSEGQGLGGTDTQYF
CDR3nt: TGCGCCAGCAGTGAGGGCCAGGGGCTGGGAGGCACAGATACGCAGTATTTT

abundance: few
v_gene: TRBV28
d_gene: NA
j_gene: TRBJ1-5
CDR3aa: CATGAPTAYSNQPQHF
CDR3nt: TGTGCCACCGGCGCCCCGACAGCCTATAGCAATCAGCCCCAGCATTTT

abundance: few
v_gene: TRBV5-1
d_gene: TRBD2
j_gene: TRBJ2-7
CDR3aa: CASSGMTSGFSYEQYF
CDR3nt: TGCGCCAGCAGCGGCATGACTAGCGGTTTCTCCTACGAGCAGTACTTC

abundance: once
v_gene: TRBV9
d_gene: TRBD2
j_gene: TRBJ2-1
CDR3aa: CASSDGLAGRNEQFF
CDR3nt: TGTGCCAGCAGCGACGGACTAGCGGGACGCAATGAGCAGTTCTTC

abundance: NA
v_gene: TRBV5-1
d_gene: NA
j_gene: TRBJ2-5
CDR3aa: CASVASSKETQYF
CDR3nt: TGCGCCAGCGTCGCTAGCTCGAAAGAGACCCAGTACTTC

abundance: NA
v_gene: TRBV29-1
d_gene: NA
j_gene: TRBJ2-4
CDR3aa: CSVEGSGENIQYF
CDR3nt: TGCAGCGTTGAAGGGTCGGGAGAAAACATTCAGTACTTC

abundance: NA
v_gene: TRBV9
d_gene: TRBD1
j_gene: TRBJ2-7
CDR3aa: CASSGPGGEQYF
CDR3nt: TGTGCCAGCAGCGGTCCAGGGGGCGAGCAGTACTTC

abundance: NA
v_gene: TRBV7-8
d_gene: NA
j_gene: TRBJ2-3
CDR3aa: CASSTQLGKDTQYF
CDR3nt: TGTGCCAGCAGCACACAACTAGGAAAAGATACGCAGTATTTT

abundance: NA
v_gene: TRBV4-3
d_gene: NA
j_gene: TRBJ2-7
CDR3aa: CASSQGLASSYEQYF
CDR3nt: TGCGCCAGCAGCCAAGGACTCGCTAGCTCCTACGAGCAGTACTTC

abundance: NA
v_gene: TRBV5-4
d_gene: NA
j_gene: TRBJ2-7
CDR3aa: CASSLGGTSGSTYEQYF
CDR3nt: TGTGCCAGCAGCTTGGGGGGGACATCAGGCAGTACTTACGAGCAGTACTTC

abundance: NA
v_gene: TRBV6-5
d_gene: NA
j_gene: TRBJ1-1
CDR3aa: CASSYSSYTEAFF
CDR3nt: TGTGCCAGCAGTTACTCGAGTTACACTGAAGCTTTCTTT

abundance: NA
v_gene: TRBV3-1/TRBV3-2
d_gene: NA
j_gene: TRBJ2-7
CDR3aa: CASSQVWGDEQYF
CDR3nt: TGTGCCAGCAGCCAAGTTTGGGGGGACGAGCAGTACTTC

abundance: NA
v_gene: TRBV28
d_gene: NA
j_gene: TRBJ1-1
CDR3aa: CASLDVFRGEAFF
CDR3nt: TGTGCCAGCCTCGACGTGTTCAGGGGTGAAGCTTTCTTT

abundance: few
v_gene: TRBV6-2/TRBV6-3
d_gene: TRBD2
j_gene: TRBJ2-2
CDR3aa: CASSYPSSGGELDGELFF
CDR3nt: TGTGCCAGCAGTTACCCGAGTAGCGGGGGCGAATTGGACGGGGAGCTGTTTTTT

abundance: NA
v_gene: TRBV6-2/TRBV6-3
d_gene: NA
j_gene: TRBJ1-5
CDR3aa: CASSYSSGVGSNQPQHF
CDR3nt: TGTGCCAGCAGTTACTCTTCGGGGGTGGGCAGCAATCAGCCCCAGCATTTT

abundance: NA
v_gene: TRBV10-3
d_gene: NA
j_gene: TRBJ2-4
CDR3aa: CAISESVFGGTKNIQYF
CDR3nt: TGTGCCATCAGTGAGTCGGTATTTGGAGGGACCAAAAACATTCAGTACTTC

abundance: NA
v_gene: TRBV10-2
d_gene: NA
j_gene: TRBJ2-7
CDR3aa: CASSGGGASSYEQYF
CDR3nt: TGCGCCAGCAGTGGAGGGGGGGCGAGCTCCTACGAGCAGTACTTC

abundance: NA
v_gene: TRBV6-5
d_gene: NA
j_gene: TRBJ1-4
CDR3aa: CASIVEGLTNEKLFF
CDR3nt: TGTGCCAGCATAGTCGAGGGACTAACTAATGAAAAACTGTTTTTT

abundance: NA
v_gene: TRBV5-1
d_gene: NA
j_gene: TRBJ2-3
CDR3aa: CASSPVPGLVTDTQYF
CDR3nt: TGCGCCAGCAGTCCGGTACCGGGACTCGTCACAGATACGCAGTATTTT

abundance: NA
v_gene: TRBV6-5
d_gene: TRBD2
j_gene: TRBJ2-1
CDR3aa: CATLGTSGKNEQFF
CDR3nt: TGTGCCACCCTGGGGACTAGCGGGAAGAATGAGCAGTTCTTC

abundance: few
v_gene: TRBV5-5
d_gene: TRBD1
j_gene: TRBJ2-2
CDR3aa: CASSYRTGLPGELFF
CDR3nt: TGTGCCAGCAGCTATCGGACAGGGTTACCCGGGGAGCTGTTTTTT

abundance: once
v_gene: TRBV29-1
d_gene: NA
j_gene: TRBJ2-3
CDR3aa: CSVEDLGVADTQYF
CDR3nt: TGCAGCGTTGAAGATCTGGGAGTAGCAGATACGCAGTATTTT

abundance: NA
v_gene: TRBV6-5
d_gene: NA
j_gene: TRBJ1-3
CDR3aa: CASRNIGVVGNTIYF
CDR3nt: TGTGCCAGCAGGAACATCGGGGTTGTTGGAAACACCATATATTTT

abundance: NA
v_gene: TRBV7-2
d_gene: TRBD2
j_gene: TRBJ2-7
CDR3aa: CASSLAQEREGEQYF
CDR3nt: TGTGCCAGCAGCTTAGCGCAAGAGCGGGAGGGCGAGCAGTACTTC

abundance: NA
v_gene: TRBV7-2
d_gene: NA
j_gene: TRBJ2-5
CDR3aa: CASSSGTPQETQYF
CDR3nt: TGTGCCAGCAGCTCCGGGACACCCCAAGAGACCCAGTACTTC

abundance: once
v_gene: TRBV14
d_gene: NA
j_gene: TRBJ2-3
CDR3aa: CASSRGLDTQYF
CDR3nt: TGTGCCAGCAGCCGGGGACTAGATACGCAGTATTTT

abundance: once
v_gene: TRBV11-1
d_gene: NA
j_gene: TRBJ2-7
CDR3aa: CASSLGTGAYEQYF
CDR3nt: TGTGCCAGCAGTTTAGGAACAGGAGCCTACGAGCAGTACTTC

abundance: NA
v_gene: TRBV19
d_gene: TRBD2
j_gene: TRBJ2-5
CDR3aa: CASGERGGQETQYF
CDR3nt: TGTGCCAGTGGGGAGCGGGGGGGGCAAGAGACCCAGTACTTC